This TCR beta chain was documented in a study of blood T cell repertoires in COVID-19. Some clones are missing from TCRdb's copy, which holds only in-frame ones; the method was immunoSEQ multiplex PCR. The sample records around 160,000 clones, over 85% being singletons. Germline assignment: CDR1 SGDLS and CDR2 YYNGEE. After removal of 4 bases from V and 3 bases from J, the junction contained 5 bases not matched to a gene. This CDR3 has 15 residues. The rearrangement uses TRBV9 and TRBJ1-1, with TRBD1 matching over 11 bases. Sequenced: peripheral blood. This clonotype originated in a man aged 55 to 69 with active or convalescent COVID-19. The CDR3 protein is CASSLGTGGDTEAFF. In DNA form, the CDR3 reads TGTGCCAGCAGCCTTGGGACAGGGGGGGACACTGAAGCTTTCTTT. Based on the CDR3 plus reference TRBV9 and TRBJ1-1, the full variable domain is DSGVTQTPKHLITATGQRVTLRCSPRSGDLSVYWYQQSLDQGLQFLIQYYNGEERAKGNILERFSAQQFPDLHSELNLSSLELGDSALYFCASSLGTGGDTEAFFGQGTRLTVV.